This TCR beta chain was captured by sequencing in a study of cytomegalovirus exposure and HLA in healthy donors. PCR employed 60 Vbeta and 13 Jbeta primers. The assay was immunoSEQ multiplex PCR, and TCRdb's table has in-frame clones only and misses some. Of 200,000 to 300,000 clones listed, 82% are singletons. This clone was seen more than once but under ten times. CDR1 and CDR2 (germline): SGHRS, YFSETQ. This CDR3 has 15 amino acids. Trimming removed 4 bases at V and 1 base at J, with 14 bases between. This rearrangement joins TRBV5-1 to TRBJ1-1; D may be TRBD1 (6 bases). Material: PBMCs. The receptor comes from a woman aged 40 to 50 in good health and CMV-seropositive. This CDR3 reads CASSPPDRQNTEAFF. The CDR3 DNA sequence: TGCGCCAGCAGCCCGCCGGACAGACAGAACACTGAAGCTTTCTTT.